Reported below is one T cell receptor beta chain. The data derive from a study of blood T cell repertoires in COVID-19. Background on the study: Samples representing acute and convalescent COVID-19 were sourced from the United States, Italy and Spain. T cells, B-cell-depleted T cells, or PBMCs provided the cDNA or gDNA that served as material.

In the original workflow: Estimation of nucleated cell counts was performed using reference gene primer amplification. Method: immunoSEQ multiplex PCR; TCRdb's copy keeps in-frame clones and lacks some. Clone size and V and J calls were adopted from that table, with D and trimming inferred from the DNA. This table holds about 110,000 clones, 80% to 85% found once. The V gene lost 10 bases and the J gene lost 6 bases, with 17 bases spanning the gap. CDR3 length: 13 amino acids. Germline-derived CDR1 and CDR2 are MNHNY and SVGAGI (reference sequence). The chain uses TRBV6-6 and TRBJ2-3; maybe TRBD1 (5 bases). The specimen sequenced was peripheral blood. The TCR was taken from a woman aged 70 to 79 with acute or convalescent COVID-19. In DNA, the CDR3 is TGTGCCACGTGCTTCGTCCCAGGGGATACGCAGTATTTT. Translated: CATCFVPGDTQYF.